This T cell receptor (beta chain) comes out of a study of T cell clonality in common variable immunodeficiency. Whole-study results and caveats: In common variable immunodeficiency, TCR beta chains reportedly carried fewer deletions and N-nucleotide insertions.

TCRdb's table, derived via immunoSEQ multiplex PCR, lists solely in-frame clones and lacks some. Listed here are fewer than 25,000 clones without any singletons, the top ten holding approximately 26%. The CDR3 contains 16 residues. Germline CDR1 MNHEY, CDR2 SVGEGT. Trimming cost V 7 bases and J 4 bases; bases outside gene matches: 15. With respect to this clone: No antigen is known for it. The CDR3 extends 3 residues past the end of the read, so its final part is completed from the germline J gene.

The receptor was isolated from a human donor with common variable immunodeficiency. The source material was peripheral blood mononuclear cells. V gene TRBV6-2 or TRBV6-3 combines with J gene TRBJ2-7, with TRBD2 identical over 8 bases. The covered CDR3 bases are TGTGCCAGCACTACTCCGGGACTAGGTTTCTTTTACGAG. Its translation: CASTTPGLGFFYE. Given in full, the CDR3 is CASTTPGLGFFYEQYF.